This T cell receptor (beta chain) was captured by sequencing in a study of blood T cell repertoires in COVID-19. In the study overall: Acute-phase and convalescent COVID-19 samples originated in the United States, Italy and Spain.

Source study methods: Nucleated cell number was recorded as an estimate derived from reference gene primer amplification. Sequencing was performed with immunoSEQ multiplex PCR; in TCRdb, only in-frame clones are kept and a portion is missing. Clone size and the V and J calls come from that table; the DNA yielded D and trimming. The sample holds a few hundred thousand clones; 88% are singletons and the top ten take approximately 1.8%. Cohorts were assigned according to the clinical history that participants reported. Material: PBMCs or T cells enriched from blood (not recorded which). The source is a woman between 35 and 50 years old who had recovered from COVID-19.

The CDR3 protein is CAWSVGTGGNYGYTF. CDR3 DNA: TGTGCCTGGAGTGTAGGGACAGGGGGCAACTATGGCTACACCTTC. V and J are TRBV30 and TRBJ1-2; 12 bases map to TRBD1. This CDR3 has 15 amino acids. Germline V gene lookup returns CDR1 GTSNPN and CDR2 SVGIG (reference sequence). Losses at the gene ends were 0 bases for V and 2 bases for J; bases not matched to a gene: 1.